The rows below give T cell receptor beta chains drawn from one sample of a study of human T cells and chemical hapten exposure. Via MiXCR, TCRdb re-called the RACE reads, giving one row per CDR3 protein. The sample comprises roughly 120,000 distinct CDR3 sequences, approximately 13% of which are singletons, and roughly 0.92% rests with the top ten. The material sequenced was whole blood, taken in connection with sensitization to the hapten diphenylcyclopropenone (DPC). The receptors derive from a young man with alopecia areata. Some clones in this sample may be carry-over from other donors' samples. Both conserved end residues are part of each CDR3. A D gene is named only where the DNA matches it firmly. Size is omitted from some rows. Given values are once, few, many or a class for expanded clones.

J: TRBJ1-2
size: .
V: TRBV4-1
D: TRBD1
DNA: TGCGCCAGCAGCCAAGTTTTACAGGGGTCTAACTATGGCTACACCTTC
CDR3: CASSQVLQGSNYGYTF

J: TRBJ1-1
size: many
V: TRBV7-8
D: TRBD1
DNA: TGTGCCAGCAGCTCTGGGACAGTTAACACTGAAGCTTTCTTT
CDR3: CASSSGTVNTEAFF

J: TRBJ2-3
size: .
V: TRBV7-8
D: .
DNA: TGTGCCAGCAGCTTACGCAGGACTAGCACAGATACGCAGTATTTT
CDR3: CASSLRRTSTDTQYF

J: TRBJ1-3
size: many
V: TRBV5-1
D: .
DNA: TGCGCCAGCAGAGTCGATGCGGTAATCGGAAACACCATATATTTT
CDR3: CASRVDAVIGNTIYF

J: TRBJ1-5
size: few
V: TRBV5-6
D: .
DNA: TGTGCCAGCAGCTTGGTAGGGGTGGGCGAGCCCCAGCATTTT
CDR3: CASSLVGVGEPQHF

J: TRBJ1-5
size: .
V: TRBV25-1
D: TRBD1
DNA: TGTGCCAGCAGTGGACAGGGGGCTGGACAGCCCCAGCATTTT
CDR3: CASSGQGAGQPQHF

J: TRBJ2-7
size: .
V: TRBV28
D: .
DNA: TGTGCCAGCAGTTTCTCCCAGAACGACGGGTACGAGCAGTACTTC
CDR3: CASSFSQNDGYEQYF

J: TRBJ2-7
size: .
V: TRBV7-2
D: TRBD2
DNA: TGTGCCAGCAGCTTTGGCCAGGGACTAGGGTACGAGCAGTACTTC
CDR3: CASSFGQGLGYEQYF

J: TRBJ2-7
size: .
V: TRBV7-6
D: TRBD1
DNA: TGTGCCAGCAGCTTCCCGGGACAGGCGTTCGACGAGCAGTACTTC
CDR3: CASSFPGQAFDEQYF

J: TRBJ2-2
size: few
V: TRBV6-6
D: .
DNA: TGTGCCAGCAGCCCTCGGAGCGTCGGCACCGGGGAGCTGTTTTTT
CDR3: CASSPRSVGTGELFF

J: TRBJ1-2
size: few
V: TRBV7-3
D: .
DNA: TGTGCCAGCAGCCCCAGCAATCCTGGCTACACCTTC
CDR3: CASSPSNPGYTF

J: TRBJ1-2
size: few
V: TRBV7-2
D: .
DNA: TGTGCCAGCAGCCCTGGCGGGAGATTCTATGGCTACACCTTC
CDR3: CASSPGGRFYGYTF

J: TRBJ2-3
size: few
V: TRBV7-9
D: TRBD1
DNA: TGTGCCAGCAGCTCAAGACAGGGTTTCACAGATACGCAGTATTTT
CDR3: CASSSRQGFTDTQYF

J: TRBJ2-5
size: .
V: TRBV6-2/TRBV6-3
D: .
DNA: TGTGCCAGCAGCGATAGGGACGGAGTACGCGAGACCCAGTACTTC
CDR3: CASSDRDGVRETQYF

J: TRBJ2-5
size: .
V: TRBV6-1
D: TRBD2
DNA: TGTGCCAGCATCCCTGAAAGAACTAGCGGCAAGACCCAGTACTTC
CDR3: CASIPERTSGKTQYF

J: TRBJ2-7
size: .
V: TRBV5-1
D: .
DNA: TGCGCCAGCAGCTTCGGACTTCCCCATGGGGACGAGGGGTACGAGCAGTACTTC
CDR3: CASSFGLPHGDEGYEQYF

J: TRBJ2-5
size: .
V: TRBV7-2
D: .
DNA: TGTGCCAGCAGCTTAGGCCAGGGACCCCGGGAGCTCCAGTACTTC
CDR3: CASSLGQGPRELQYF

J: TRBJ1-5
size: few
V: TRBV5-5
D: .
DNA: TGTGCCAGCAGCTGGGGTGGGGATGGCAATCAGCCCCAGCATTTT
CDR3: CASSWGGDGNQPQHF

J: TRBJ1-2
size: few
V: TRBV11-2
D: .
DNA: TGTGCCAGCAGCGCCCACAGGGTAGCGGGGTATGGCTACACCTTC
CDR3: CASSAHRVAGYGYTF

J: TRBJ2-3
size: .
V: TRBV6-5
D: TRBD2
DNA: TGTGCCAGCAGTTACCCCGGGACTAGCGGGGGCACAGATACGCAGTATTTT
CDR3: CASSYPGTSGGTDTQYF

J: TRBJ2-1
size: few
V: TRBV4-3
D: .
DNA: TGCGCCAGCAGCCAATTCAGGGGGGATGAGCAGTTCTTC
CDR3: CASSQFRGDEQFF

J: TRBJ2-3
size: .
V: TRBV20-1
D: .
DNA: TGCAGTGCTGGAGTCGGCCGTCGCGATACGCAGTATTTT
CDR3: CSAGVGRRDTQYF

J: TRBJ1-5
size: .
V: TRBV28
D: .
DNA: TGTGCCAGCAGGAGGGGCAATAGCAATCAGCCCCAGCATTTT
CDR3: CASRRGNSNQPQHF

J: TRBJ2-7
size: once
V: TRBV6-2/TRBV6-3
D: TRBD1
DNA: TGTGCCAGCAGCCGTGGGACAGACGAGCAGTACTTC
CDR3: CASSRGTDEQYF

J: TRBJ2-3
size: many
V: TRBV20-1
D: .
DNA: TGCAGTGCCCGGAGGGGAATGACAGATACGCAGTATTTT
CDR3: CSARRGMTDTQYF

J: TRBJ2-3
size: few
V: TRBV7-2
D: .
DNA: TGTGCCAGCAGCTTAGCACTCACAGATACGCAGTATTTT
CDR3: CASSLALTDTQYF

J: TRBJ2-5
size: few
V: TRBV27
D: .
DNA: TGTGCCAGCAGCCCACGGCCGGAGGAGACCCAGTACTTC
CDR3: CASSPRPEETQYF

J: TRBJ1-3
size: once
V: TRBV7-9
D: .
DNA: TGTGCCAGCAGCTTACCTACTGGAAACACCATATATTTT
CDR3: CASSLPTGNTIYF

J: TRBJ2-1
size: .
V: TRBV5-5
D: .
DNA: TGTGCCAGCAGCCAAAGAGTCACAGGAGACAATGAGCAGTTCTTC
CDR3: CASSQRVTGDNEQFF

J: TRBJ2-7
size: many
V: TRBV3-1
D: TRBD1
DNA: TGTGCCAGCAGCCCCGGGACAGGGTACGAGCAGTACTTC
CDR3: CASSPGTGYEQYF

J: TRBJ2-3
size: .
V: TRBV18
D: TRBD1
DNA: TGTGCCAGCTCACACCGGGACAGACTCACAGATACGCAGTATTTT
CDR3: CASSHRDRLTDTQYF

J: TRBJ2-1
size: .
V: TRBV9
D: .
DNA: TGTGCCAGCAGCGTAGCTCCCTACAATGAGCAGTTCTTC
CDR3: CASSVAPYNEQFF

J: TRBJ1-6
size: .
V: TRBV7-2
D: .
DNA: TGTGCCAGCAGCACTAGGGACGTTGCGCCCCTCCACTTT
CDR3: CASSTRDVAPLHF

J: TRBJ1-1
size: .
V: TRBV6-1
D: .
DNA: TGTGCCAGCAGTGCTTCTTGGGACGGAGGCGCTGAAGCTTTCTTT
CDR3: CASSASWDGGAEAFF

J: TRBJ2-2
size: .
V: TRBV7-9
D: .
DNA: TGTGCCAGCAGCTCCAGTAGGACGTCGGTCAGGGAGCTGTTTTTT
CDR3: CASSSSRTSVRELFF

J: TRBJ2-3
size: .
V: TRBV9
D: .
DNA: TGTGCCAGCAGCGTAGGAGGGTTGGGAGATACGCAGTATTTT
CDR3: CASSVGGLGDTQYF

J: TRBJ2-3
size: few
V: TRBV7-6
D: TRBD2
DNA: TGTGCCAGCAGCTGGGGACTAGCGGGGGAGGATACGAAGTATTTT
CDR3: CASSWGLAGEDTKYF

J: TRBJ2-3
size: few
V: TRBV5-1
D: .
DNA: TGCGCCAGCAGCTTGGACCAGCCCACAGATACGCAGTATTTT
CDR3: CASSLDQPTDTQYF

J: TRBJ1-2
size: .
V: TRBV28
D: .
DNA: TGTGCCAGCAGTAACACAGGAATCAACTATGGCTACACCTTC
CDR3: CASSNTGINYGYTF

J: TRBJ1-1
size: many
V: TRBV19
D: .
DNA: TGTGCCAGTAGTATAAGGAGGGATCGGAACACTGAAGCTTTCTTT
CDR3: CASSIRRDRNTEAFF

J: TRBJ1-1
size: few
V: TRBV5-1
D: .
DNA: TGCGCCAGCAGCCCCTTTGAAGCTTTCTTT
CDR3: CASSPFEAFF

J: TRBJ2-7
size: .
V: TRBV6-2/TRBV6-3
D: TRBD1
DNA: TGTGCCAGCAGTCGCGGGGACAGGGGGCGAGAGCAGTACTTC
CDR3: CASSRGDRGREQYF